This T cell receptor (beta chain) was obtained from a study of blood T cells in healthy people across ages. Together with a sample-barcoded 5' primer, a J-beta primer mix was included in a second PCR lasting 7 to 11 cycles. In TCRdb, the 5' RACE reads were re-called with MiXCR into one record per CDR3 protein. The table includes 1.5 million to 2 million distinct CDR3 sequences, 28% detected once. In germline, CDR1 is MDHEN, CDR2 SYDVKM. The CDR3 length is 15 residues. The clonotype was recovered from a woman in her twenties or thirties in good health. The sequencing sample was made of blood. The V and J genes are TRBV28 and TRBJ2-7, with D hard to call. The end of the DNA is better explained by TRBJ2-1, so the J call may be wrong. The chain's CDR3 is CASSFFGGRSYEQFF. CDR3 DNA sequence: TGTGCCAGCAGTTTTTTTGGCGGACGCTCCTACGAGCAGTTCTTC.